A selection of T cell receptor beta chains follows, all from one sample in a study of regulatory T cells in long-lasting Graves disease. TCRdb recomputed calls from the multiplex PCR reads with MiXCR, one row per CDR3 protein. The sample includes nearly 350,000 distinct CDR3 sequences, around 19% seen only once; the top ten take 29%. The sequences come from peripheral blood mononuclear cells (PBMCs), collected when the disease was refractory, from a patient treated with antithyroid drugs. All receptors derive from a female donor with Graves disease. Both conserved end residues are part of each CDR3. The order of the fields is V gene, D gene, J gene, clone size, CDR3 DNA, CDR3 protein. D genes are given only for firm matches. Clone size is not always given. Where it is, it says once, few, many or a class for expanded clones.

V gene: TRBV20-1
D gene: TRBD2
J gene: TRBJ2-7
clone size: few
CDR3 DNA: TGCAGTGCGTCACTAGCGGGGGCCCCCTACGAGCAGTACTTC
CDR3 protein: CSASLAGAPYEQYF

V gene: TRBV11-1
D gene: TRBD1
J gene: TRBJ2-7
clone size: many
CDR3 DNA: TGTGCCAGCAGCTTTCACGGACAGGGAATCTCCTACGAGCAGTACTTC
CDR3 protein: CASSFHGQGISYEQYF

V gene: TRBV19
D gene: .
J gene: TRBJ2-2
clone size: .
CDR3 DNA: TGTGCCAGTAGTACTTGGACAGCGAACACCGGGGAGCTGTTTTTT
CDR3 protein: CASSTWTANTGELFF

V gene: TRBV6-2/TRBV6-3
D gene: .
J gene: TRBJ2-4
clone size: many
CDR3 DNA: TGTGCCAGCAGTCAAGCGACAGTGAACATTCAGTACTTC
CDR3 protein: CASSQATVNIQYF

V gene: TRBV19
D gene: TRBD1
J gene: TRBJ2-5
clone size: .
CDR3 DNA: TGTGCCAGTAGTCCAGAGGACAGGGGGCGAGTGACCCAGTACTTC
CDR3 protein: CASSPEDRGRVTQYF

V gene: TRBV20-1
D gene: .
J gene: TRBJ2-7
clone size: few
CDR3 DNA: TGCAGTGCTAGCCAGGGTGGCAGGGACTACGAGCAGTACTTC
CDR3 protein: CSASQGGRDYEQYF

V gene: TRBV11-2
D gene: .
J gene: TRBJ2-3
clone size: few
CDR3 DNA: TGTGCCAGCAGCTCAGGACAAGTCCTCACAGATACGCAGTATTTT
CDR3 protein: CASSSGQVLTDTQYF

V gene: TRBV6-1
D gene: .
J gene: TRBJ2-7
clone size: many
CDR3 DNA: TGTGCCACTTTACAGGGACACGAGCAGTACTTC
CDR3 protein: CATLQGHEQYF

V gene: TRBV5-1
D gene: .
J gene: TRBJ2-7
clone size: .
CDR3 DNA: TGCGCCAGCAGCTTGGCCTCGGGCTACGAGCAGCACTTC
CDR3 protein: CASSLASGYEQHF

V gene: TRBV2
D gene: .
J gene: TRBJ2-3
clone size: many
CDR3 DNA: TGTGCCAGCTCCTTTGCGGCCAGCACAGATACGCAGTATTTT
CDR3 protein: CASSFAASTDTQYF

V gene: TRBV15
D gene: .
J gene: TRBJ2-5
clone size: many
CDR3 DNA: TGTGCCACCAGCAGAGATCTAGCCCAAGAGACCCAGTACTTC
CDR3 protein: CATSRDLAQETQYF

V gene: TRBV7-9
D gene: TRBD1
J gene: TRBJ1-4
clone size: few
CDR3 DNA: TGTGCCAGCAGCTTAGCTGGCAGGGGGGCTAATGAAAAACTGTTTTTT
CDR3 protein: CASSLAGRGANEKLFF

V gene: TRBV24-1
D gene: TRBD1
J gene: TRBJ2-5
clone size: few
CDR3 DNA: TGTGCCACCCAGGACAGGGGGTACCAAGAGACCCAGTACTTC
CDR3 protein: CATQDRGYQETQYF

V gene: TRBV4-3
D gene: .
J gene: TRBJ2-1
clone size: .
CDR3 DNA: TGCGCCAGCAGCCAAGATCACCCTCCGGGTGAGCAGTTCTTC
CDR3 protein: CASSQDHPPGEQFF

V gene: TRBV19
D gene: .
J gene: TRBJ1-1
clone size: few
CDR3 DNA: TGTGCCAGTAGTATGTGGCATTCGAACACTGAAGCTTTCTTT
CDR3 protein: CASSMWHSNTEAFF

V gene: TRBV19
D gene: .
J gene: TRBJ2-5
clone size: few
CDR3 DNA: TGTGCCAGTAGTGCCTACAGGGATCCCGGAGAGACCCAGTACTTC
CDR3 protein: CASSAYRDPGETQYF

V gene: TRBV7-9
D gene: TRBD1
J gene: TRBJ1-2
clone size: .
CDR3 DNA: TGTGCCAGCAGCTTAGAGGTCAGGGGGCATGGCTACACCTTC
CDR3 protein: CASSLEVRGHGYTF

V gene: TRBV6-1
D gene: .
J gene: TRBJ1-6
clone size: .
CDR3 DNA: TGTGCCAGCAGAATTCTGAGGGATTCACCCCTCCACTTT
CDR3 protein: CASRILRDSPLHF

V gene: TRBV15
D gene: .
J gene: TRBJ1-2
clone size: .
CDR3 DNA: TGTGCCACCAGCAGAGATAGGGCAGGCCGGGGGAAAGGCTACACCTTC
CDR3 protein: CATSRDRAGRGKGYTF

V gene: TRBV20-1
D gene: .
J gene: TRBJ1-4
clone size: few
CDR3 DNA: TGCAGTGCTAGAGAGATAAGGGCGGGGGAAAAACTGTTTTTT
CDR3 protein: CSAREIRAGEKLFF

V gene: TRBV18
D gene: TRBD1
J gene: TRBJ1-2
clone size: .
CDR3 DNA: TGTGCCAGCTCCCCCGACAGGGAAGGCGGCTACACCTTC
CDR3 protein: CASSPDREGGYTF

V gene: TRBV2
D gene: TRBD2
J gene: TRBJ2-5
clone size: many
CDR3 DNA: TGTGCCAGCAGTAGCGGGGGGGCTGAGACCCAGTACTTC
CDR3 protein: CASSSGGAETQYF

V gene: TRBV20-1
D gene: .
J gene: TRBJ2-7
clone size: few
CDR3 DNA: TGCAGTGCTAGTTATAGGGCGGCGGGGCCTCTTCCCGACAACGAGCAGTACTTC
CDR3 protein: CSASYRAAGPLPDNEQYF

V gene: TRBV27
D gene: .
J gene: TRBJ1-2
clone size: many
CDR3 DNA: TGTGCCAGCAGTCCCGTGCAGAAGAACTATGGCTACACCTTC
CDR3 protein: CASSPVQKNYGYTF

V gene: TRBV30
D gene: .
J gene: TRBJ2-2
clone size: .
CDR3 DNA: TGTGCCTGGAGTGTAACAGGGCGGGGCACCGGGGAGCTGTTTTTT
CDR3 protein: CAWSVTGRGTGELFF

V gene: TRBV5-1
D gene: .
J gene: TRBJ1-1
clone size: .
CDR3 DNA: TGCGCCAGCAGCACGCCAATGGGAAAAGAAGCTTTCTTT
CDR3 protein: CASSTPMGKEAFF

V gene: TRBV20-1
D gene: .
J gene: TRBJ2-2
clone size: .
CDR3 DNA: TGCAGTGCTACGAAGGGGCCCGCCGGGGAGCTGTTTTTT
CDR3 protein: CSATKGPAGELFF

V gene: TRBV6-1
D gene: .
J gene: TRBJ2-7
clone size: many
CDR3 DNA: TGTGCCAGCAGCGTCGCGGGTTCCTACGAGCAGTACTTC
CDR3 protein: CASSVAGSYEQYF